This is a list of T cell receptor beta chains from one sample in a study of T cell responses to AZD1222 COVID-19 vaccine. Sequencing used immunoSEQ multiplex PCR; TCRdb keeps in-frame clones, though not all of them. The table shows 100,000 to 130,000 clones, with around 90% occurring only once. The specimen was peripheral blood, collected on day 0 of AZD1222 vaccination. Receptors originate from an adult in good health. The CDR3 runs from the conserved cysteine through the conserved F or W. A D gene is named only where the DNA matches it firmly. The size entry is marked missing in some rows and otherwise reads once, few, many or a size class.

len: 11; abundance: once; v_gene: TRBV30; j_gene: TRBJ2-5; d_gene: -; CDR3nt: TGTGCCTGGACCCGCAGGGAGACCCAGTACTTC; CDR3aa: CAWTRRETQYF
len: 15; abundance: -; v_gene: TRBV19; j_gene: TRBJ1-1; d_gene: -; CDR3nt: TGTGCCAGTAGCTCGGACAGCCAAGTCGACACTGAAGCTTTCTTT; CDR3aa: CASSSDSQVDTEAFF
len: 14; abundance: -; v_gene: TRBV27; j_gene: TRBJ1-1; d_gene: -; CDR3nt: TGTGCCAGCAGTTGGGACGGGAGGGACACTGAAGCTTTCTTT; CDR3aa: CASSWDGRDTEAFF
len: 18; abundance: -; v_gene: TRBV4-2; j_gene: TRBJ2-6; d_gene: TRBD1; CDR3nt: TGTGCCAGCAGCCAAGGCGGACAGGGTATCTCTGGGGCCAACGTCCTGACTTTC; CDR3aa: CASSQGGQGISGANVLTF
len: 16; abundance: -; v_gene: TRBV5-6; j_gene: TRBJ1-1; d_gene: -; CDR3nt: TGTGCCAGCAGCTTGCTGACAGCCATCCTGGACACTGAAGCTTTCTTT; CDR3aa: CASSLLTAILDTEAFF
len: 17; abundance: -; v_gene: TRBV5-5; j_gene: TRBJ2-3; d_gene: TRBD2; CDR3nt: TGTGCCAGCAGCTTGGAGGGGAAGGGAGGGCGCACAGATACGCAGTATTTT; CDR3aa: CASSLEGKGGRTDTQYF
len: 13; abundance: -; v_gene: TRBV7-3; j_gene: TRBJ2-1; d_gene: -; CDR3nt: TGTGCCAGCAGCCCGGGGTCCTTCAATGAGCAGTTCTTC; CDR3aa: CASSPGSFNEQFF
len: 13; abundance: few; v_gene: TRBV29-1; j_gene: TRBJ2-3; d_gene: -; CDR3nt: TGCAGCGTTGAGGCAGGGGCGCCCAATACGCAGTATTTT; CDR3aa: CSVEAGAPNTQYF
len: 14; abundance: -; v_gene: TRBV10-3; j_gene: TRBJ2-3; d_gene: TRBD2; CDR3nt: TGTGCCAGTAGCGGGAGGGAGGGCACAGATACGCAGTATTTT; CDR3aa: CASSGREGTDTQYF
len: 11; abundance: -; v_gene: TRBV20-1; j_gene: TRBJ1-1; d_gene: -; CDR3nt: TGCAGTGCGGGTTCACGCACTGAAGCTTTCTTT; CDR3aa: CSAGSRTEAFF
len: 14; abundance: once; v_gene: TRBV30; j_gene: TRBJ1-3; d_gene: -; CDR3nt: TGTGCCTGGAGTGGTATCATCTCTGGAAACACCATATATTTT; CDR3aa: CAWSGIISGNTIYF
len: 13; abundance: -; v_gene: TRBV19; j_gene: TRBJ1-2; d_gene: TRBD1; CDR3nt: TGTGCCAGTAACCGGGACAGTAACTATGGCTACACCTTC; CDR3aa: CASNRDSNYGYTF
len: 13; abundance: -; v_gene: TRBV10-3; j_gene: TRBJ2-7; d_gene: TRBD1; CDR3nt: TGTGCCGTTATGACAGGGGAATTGTACGAGCAGTACTTC; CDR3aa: CAVMTGELYEQYF
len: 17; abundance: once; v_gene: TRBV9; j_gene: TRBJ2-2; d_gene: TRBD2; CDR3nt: TGTGCCAGCAGCGTCTACGCGGGGGGGCATAACACCGGGGAGCTGTTTTTT; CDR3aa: CASSVYAGGHNTGELFF
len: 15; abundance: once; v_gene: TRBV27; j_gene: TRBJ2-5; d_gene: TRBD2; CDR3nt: TGTGCCACTTCAGTGGGGACTAGGGTAGGAGAGACCCAGTACTTC; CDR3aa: CATSVGTRVGETQYF
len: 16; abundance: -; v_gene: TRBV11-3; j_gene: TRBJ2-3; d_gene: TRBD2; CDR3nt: TGTGCCAGCAGCCGAGGGAGGGCGATTAACACAGATACGCAGTATTTT; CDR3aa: CASSRGRAINTDTQYF
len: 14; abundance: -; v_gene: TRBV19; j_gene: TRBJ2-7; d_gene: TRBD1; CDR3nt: TGTGCCAGTAGCGGGACAGGGCTCTCGGGCGAGCAGTACTTC; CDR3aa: CASSGTGLSGEQYF
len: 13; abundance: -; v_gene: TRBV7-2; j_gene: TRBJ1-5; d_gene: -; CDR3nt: TGTGCCAGCAGCTTAGGGGGGTCCCAGCCCCAGCATTTT; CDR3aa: CASSLGGSQPQHF
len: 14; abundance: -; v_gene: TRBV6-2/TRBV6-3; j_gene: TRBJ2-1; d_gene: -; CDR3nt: TGTGCCAGCAGTTACTCGACCTTACCGGGGCAGCAGTTCTTC; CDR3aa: CASSYSTLPGQQFF
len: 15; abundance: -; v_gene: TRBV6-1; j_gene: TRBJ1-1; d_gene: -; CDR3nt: TGTGCCAGCAGTGAAAAACAGACCATGAACACTGAAGCTTTCTTT; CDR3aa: CASSEKQTMNTEAFF
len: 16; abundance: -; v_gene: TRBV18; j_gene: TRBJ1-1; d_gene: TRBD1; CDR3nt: TGTGCCAGCTCACCACCCGGGTCAGGGGGCAGGACTGAAGCTTTCTTT; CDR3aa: CASSPPGSGGRTEAFF
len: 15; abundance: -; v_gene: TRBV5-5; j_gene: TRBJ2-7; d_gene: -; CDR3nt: TGTGCCAGCAGCTTTTCTGGGTTTCTTACTTACGAGCAGTACTTC; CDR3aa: CASSFSGFLTYEQYF
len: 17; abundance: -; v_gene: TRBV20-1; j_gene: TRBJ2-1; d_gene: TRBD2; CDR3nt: TGCAGTGCTAGTAAGCTAGCGGGAACGAGCTCCTACAATGAGCAGTTCTTC; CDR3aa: CSASKLAGTSSYNEQFF
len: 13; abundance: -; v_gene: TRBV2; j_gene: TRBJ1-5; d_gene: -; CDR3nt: TGTGCCAGCACTACAGAAGACAATCAGCCCCAGCATTTT; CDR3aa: CASTTEDNQPQHF
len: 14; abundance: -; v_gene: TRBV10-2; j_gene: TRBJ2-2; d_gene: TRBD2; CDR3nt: TGCGCCAGCAGGGATCCGGGGGGGACCGGGGAGCTGTTTTTT; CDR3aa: CASRDPGGTGELFF
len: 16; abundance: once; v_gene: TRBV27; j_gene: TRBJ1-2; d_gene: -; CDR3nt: TGTGCCAGCTGTCCCTTAGGACTCGGGACTAACTATGGCTACACCTTC; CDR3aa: CASCPLGLGTNYGYTF
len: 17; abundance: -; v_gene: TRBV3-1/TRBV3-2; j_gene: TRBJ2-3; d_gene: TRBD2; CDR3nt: TGTGCCAGCAGCCAAGAGTTGGGTAGCGGGTCGTCAGATACGCAGTATTTT; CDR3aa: CASSQELGSGSSDTQYF
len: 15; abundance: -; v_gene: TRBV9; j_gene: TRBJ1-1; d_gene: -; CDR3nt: TGTGCCAGCAGCGCCCATATTCGGCCCCGCGATGAAGCTTTCTTT; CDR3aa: CASSAHIRPRDEAFF
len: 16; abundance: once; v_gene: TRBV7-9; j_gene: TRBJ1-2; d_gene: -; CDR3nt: TGTGCCAGCAGCTCACTAACCCGGACAGATAACTATGGCTACACCTTC; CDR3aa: CASSSLTRTDNYGYTF
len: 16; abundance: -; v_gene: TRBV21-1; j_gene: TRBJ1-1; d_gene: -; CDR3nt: TGTGCCAGCAGCAGACCGGGACAGGGGCAGGACACTGAAGCTTTCTTT; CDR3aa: CASSRPGQGQDTEAFF
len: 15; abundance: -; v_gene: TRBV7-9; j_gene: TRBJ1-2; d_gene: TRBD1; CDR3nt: TGTGCCAGCAGTGATACCGGGACAGGGTTTTTGGGCTACACCTTC; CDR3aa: CASSDTGTGFLGYTF
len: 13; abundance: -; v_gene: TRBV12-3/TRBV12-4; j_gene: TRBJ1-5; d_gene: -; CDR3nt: TGTGCCAGCACTGGGGGTCTAATCATGGCCCAGCATTTT; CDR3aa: CASTGGLIMAQHF
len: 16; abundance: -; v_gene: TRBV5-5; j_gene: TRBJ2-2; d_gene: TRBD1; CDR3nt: TGTGCCAGCAGCTTGAGGGACAGGGAATACACCGGGGAGCTGTTTTTT; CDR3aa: CASSLRDREYTGELFF
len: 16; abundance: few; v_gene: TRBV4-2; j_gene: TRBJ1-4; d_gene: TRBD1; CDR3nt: TGTGCCAGCAGCCGAAACGCAGGGACAGGGGTTGAAAAACTGTTTTTT; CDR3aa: CASSRNAGTGVEKLFF
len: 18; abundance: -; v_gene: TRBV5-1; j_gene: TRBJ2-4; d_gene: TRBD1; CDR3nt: TGCGCCAGCAGCTTCTTCGCCGGGGACAGGGGAAGTAAAAACATTCAGTACTTC; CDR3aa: CASSFFAGDRGSKNIQYF
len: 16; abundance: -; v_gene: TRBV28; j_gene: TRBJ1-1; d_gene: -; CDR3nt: TGTGCCAGCAGGTACCCGATGACATATATGAACACTGAAGCTTTCTTT; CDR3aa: CASRYPMTYMNTEAFF
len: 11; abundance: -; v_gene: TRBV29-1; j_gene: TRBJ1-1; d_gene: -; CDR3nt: TGCAGCGCTAATTTGAACACTGAAGCTTTCTTT; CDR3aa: CSANLNTEAFF
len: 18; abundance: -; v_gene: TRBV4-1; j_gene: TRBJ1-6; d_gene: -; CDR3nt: TGCGCCAGCAGCCAATCTCGACAGTTAGGCTCCTATAATTCACCCCTCCACTTT; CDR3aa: CASSQSRQLGSYNSPLHF
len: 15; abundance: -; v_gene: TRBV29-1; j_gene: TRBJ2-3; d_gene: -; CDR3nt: TGCAGCGTTGAAAAAGCGGGTGATCAATTCGATACGCAGTATTTT; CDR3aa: CSVEKAGDQFDTQYF
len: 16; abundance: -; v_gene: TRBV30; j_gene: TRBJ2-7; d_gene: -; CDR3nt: TGTGCCTGGACCAATCCTCTACAGGGAGTAGCCTACGAGCAGTACTTC; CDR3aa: CAWTNPLQGVAYEQYF
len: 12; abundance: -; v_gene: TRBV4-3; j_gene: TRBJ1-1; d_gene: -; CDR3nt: TGCGCCAGCAGCCAAGAGCGGAATGAAGCTTTCTTT; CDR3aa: CASSQERNEAFF
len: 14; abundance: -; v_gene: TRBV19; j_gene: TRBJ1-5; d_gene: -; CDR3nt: TGTGCCAGTAGTATATACGGAGGCAATCAGCCCCAGCATTTT; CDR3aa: CASSIYGGNQPQHF
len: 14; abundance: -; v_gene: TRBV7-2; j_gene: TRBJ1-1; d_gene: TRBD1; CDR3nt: TGTGCCAGCAGCCATGAAGGGAAGGGGGCGCGGGCTTTCTTT; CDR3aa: CASSHEGKGARAFF
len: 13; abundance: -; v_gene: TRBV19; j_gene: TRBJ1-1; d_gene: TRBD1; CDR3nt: TGTGCCAGTAGTAGGACAGGGAGAACTGAAGCTTTCTTT; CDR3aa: CASSRTGRTEAFF
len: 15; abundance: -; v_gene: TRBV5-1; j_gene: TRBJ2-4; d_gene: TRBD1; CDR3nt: TGCGCCAGCAGCTTGGCCGGGACAGGGAAAAACATTCAGTACTTC; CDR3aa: CASSLAGTGKNIQYF
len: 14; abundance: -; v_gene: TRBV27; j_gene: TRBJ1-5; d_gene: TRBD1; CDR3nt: TGTGCCAGCAAGAGAGGGACAGGGAATCAGCCCCAGCATTTT; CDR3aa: CASKRGTGNQPQHF
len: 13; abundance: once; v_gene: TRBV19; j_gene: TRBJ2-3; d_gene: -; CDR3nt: TGTGCCAGTAGTATTGGGGGCACAGATACGCAGTATTTT; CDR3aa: CASSIGGTDTQYF
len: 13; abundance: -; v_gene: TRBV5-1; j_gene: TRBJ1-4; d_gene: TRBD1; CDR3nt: TGCGCCAGCAGCCTGGACAGGGCGGAAAAACTGTTTTTT; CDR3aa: CASSLDRAEKLFF
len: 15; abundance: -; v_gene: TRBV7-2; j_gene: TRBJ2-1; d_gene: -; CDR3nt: TGTGCCAGCACCCGGGAGAGGGGGTCCTACAATGAGCAGTTCTTC; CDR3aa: CASTRERGSYNEQFF
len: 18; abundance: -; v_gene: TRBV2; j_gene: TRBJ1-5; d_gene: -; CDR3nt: TGTGCCAGCAGTGCCACCCAAGGGGACTGGGGATTACGACAGCCCCAGCATTTT; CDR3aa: CASSATQGDWGLRQPQHF
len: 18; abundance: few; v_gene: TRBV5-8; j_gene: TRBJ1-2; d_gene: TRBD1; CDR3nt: TGTGCCAGCAGACATACCTATGGACAGGGGACCTCTGTCTATGGCTACACCTTC; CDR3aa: CASRHTYGQGTSVYGYTF
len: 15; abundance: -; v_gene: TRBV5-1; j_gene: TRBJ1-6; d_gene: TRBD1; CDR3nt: TGCGCCAGCAGCTTGGGACAGGGGAATAATTCACCCCTCCACTTT; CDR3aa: CASSLGQGNNSPLHF
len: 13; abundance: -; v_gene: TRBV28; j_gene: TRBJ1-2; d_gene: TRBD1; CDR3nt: TGTGCCAGCACCAGACAGGGGGCGGGGGGCTACACCTTC; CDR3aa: CASTRQGAGGYTF
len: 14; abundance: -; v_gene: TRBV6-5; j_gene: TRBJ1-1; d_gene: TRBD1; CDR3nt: TGTGCCAGCAGTCCGGGACAGGGAGTCACTGAAGCTTTCTTT; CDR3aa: CASSPGQGVTEAFF
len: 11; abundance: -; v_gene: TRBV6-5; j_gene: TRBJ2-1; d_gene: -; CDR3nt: TGTGCCAGCAGTACTAAGCGGGCGCAGTTCTTC; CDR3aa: CASSTKRAQFF
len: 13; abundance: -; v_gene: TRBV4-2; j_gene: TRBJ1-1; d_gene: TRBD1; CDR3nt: TGTGCCAGCAGCCCAACCCCGGACAGGGAGGCTTTCTTT; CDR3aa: CASSPTPDREAFF